The T cell receptor (beta chain) under discussion was sequenced for a study of regulatory T cells in long-lasting Graves disease. Study-wide findings and caveats: Persistent Graves' patients showed a TCR diversity that was lower than that of newly diagnosed ones.

Noted time point: newly diagnosed GD, antithyroid drugs for less than 3 months. The TCR library was made from RNA extracted from PBMCs. This clonotype was seen ten or more times. Its specificity is unknown. Arm-PCR of CDR3 regions with iRepertoire HTBI primers generated TCR beta libraries. TCRdb re-called the multiplex PCR reads through MiXCR, storing one row per CDR3 protein. The profile covers 440,000 or so distinct CDR3 sequences, with over 15% appearing a single time and 9.5% to 12% taken by the ten largest. Between the trimmed V and J ends, which lost 3 bases and 0 bases, there was a span of 12 bases. The CDR3 is 16 residues long. CDR1 and CDR2 (germline): KGHSH, LQKENI. In addition, the sample was reused for a study of T cells in Graves' hyperthyroidism and ophthalmopathy.

Here the sequenced sample was peripheral blood mononuclear cells (PBMCs), taken at new diagnosis, from a patient treated with antithyroid drugs. The chain employs TRBV18 and TRBJ2-1; no clear D. The sequence derives from a woman in her thirties with Graves disease. CDR3 residues: CASSPPGGGSYNEQFF. In nucleotides, the CDR3 is TGTGCCAGCTCACCCCCCGGTGGCGGCTCCTACAATGAGCAGTTCTTC.